A single sample gave rise to the 4 T cell receptor beta chains below, sequenced in a study of type 1 and type 2 diabetes patients. Genomic DNA was the PCR template. Multiplex PCR with 30 forward and 13 reverse primers amplified the TCR beta CDR3. TCRdb re-called the multiplex PCR reads through MiXCR, storing one row per CDR3 protein. The repertoire holds under 300,000 distinct CDR3 sequences, with more than 40% as singletons. The sequenced material came from peripheral blood mononuclear cells (PBMCs). The receptor set was obtained from a man aged 18 to 30 with type 2 diabetes.

V usage is TRBV2 and J usage is TRBJ2-1, with 8 bases aligning to TRBD2. The CDR3 totals 12 residues. Losses at the gene ends were 8 bases for V and 7 bases for J; bases not matched to a gene: 4. Germline lookup yields CDR1 SNHLY and CDR2 FYNNEI. CDR3 sequence (DNA): TGTGCCAGCGTGGTAGCGGGGAATGAGCAGTTCTTC. Its protein product is CASVVAGNEQFF.

This clonotype was found a few times. The V call is TRBV6-5, the J call TRBJ1-4, with TRBD1 identical over 7 bases. V lost 10 bases to trimming and J lost 9 bases; unmatched junction nucleotides: 11. The CDR3 totals 13 residues. CDR1 is MNHEY and CDR2 is SVGAGI in the germline V gene. The CDR3: CAISGTEGKKLFF. DNA for the CDR3: TGTGCCATCTCCGGGACAGAAGGGAAAAAACTGTTTTTT.

The table lists this clonotype with a few counts. The V gene is TRBV4-1, the J gene TRBJ2-7, with D possibly TRBD2 on 5 matching bases. The CDR3 covers 12 residues. V lost 2 bases, J lost 5 bases, and 7 bases lay in between. Germline assignment: CDR1 MGHRA and CDR2 YSYEKL. CDR3 protein: CASSQIGNEQYF. DNA for the CDR3: TGCGCCAGCAGCCAAATCGGGAACGAGCAGTACTTC.

The CDR3 sequence is CSARLWSSGDEQYF. The DNA of the CDR3 is TGCAGTGCTAGATTGTGGTCTAGCGGCGACGAGCAGTACTTC. This chain joins TRBV20-1 and TRBJ2-7, with 7 bases lining up with TRBD2. Germline V gene lookup returns CDR1 DFQATT and CDR2 SNEGSKA (reference sequence). This CDR3 comprises 14 residues. V trimming: 2 bases; J trimming: 5 bases; junction bases outside the gene matches: 9.